Described below is a single T cell receptor beta chain sequence and its context. Its antigen remains unknown. The J segment lost 8 bases and the V segment lost 1 base, leaving 7 bases of the junction unmatched. Germline loops: CDR1 SGHTA, CDR2 FQGNSA. This CDR3 has 15 amino acids. TCRdb itself ran the 5' RACE reads through MiXCR, one entry per CDR3 protein. This table has about 140,000 distinct CDR3 sequences, about a third appearing once. This entry is derived from a study of CD8 T cells in ankylosing spondylitis. General study points: Seemingly characteristic of ankylosing spondylitis blood was a TCR beta motif consisting of eight highly homologous variants. In ankylosing spondylitis patients, matched synovial fluid reportedly showed significant enrichment of disease-linked clones.

The sequencing input was synovial fluid, either unsorted or a sorted T cell fraction (not recorded which). The TCR comes from a male donor with ankylosing spondylitis. The chain carries TRBV7-2 and TRBJ2-1; 8 nucleotides align to TRBD1. The DNA for the CDR3 is TGTGCCAGCAGCTTAGGTAACAGGGGGGAGGATGAGCAGTTCTTC. This codes for CASSLGNRGEDEQFF.